Below, 17 T cell receptor beta chains from the same sample are listed, as sequenced in a study of T-cell memory formation after mild COVID-19. TCRdb processed the 5' RACE reads anew with MiXCR; each CDR3 protein has one entry. Of 400,000 to 550,000 distinct CDR3 sequences listed, 20% to 25% are singletons. The sequenced sample consisted of PBMCs or a T cell subset sorted from them (not recorded which). Source of these receptors: an adult woman who had mild COVID-19 (a few samples of this study predate the infection). Cell type and time point are not known.

The gene calls are TRBV7-6 and TRBJ2-5; 9 bases align to TRBD2. V dropped 4 bases and J dropped 9; count of bases not matched to a gene: 12. The germline V gene encodes CDR1 SGHVS and CDR2 FNYEAQ. The CDR3 runs to 15 residues. The DNA for the CDR3 is TGTGCCAGCAGCTCGATAGCGGGGGCCGTTGAGTCCCAGTACTTC. Translation: CASSSIAGAVESQYF.

A few counts support this clonotype. This chain links TRBV5-1 with TRBJ1-6; possible D gene TRBD1, 5 bases. V lost 4 bases and J lost 0, with 11 bases in between. Germline CDR1 and CDR2: SGHRS and YFSETQ. The length of the CDR3 is 16 residues. The CDR3 region is CASSTRGSSYNSPLHF. The CDR3 nucleotides are TGCGCCAGCAGCACCCGGGGCAGCTCCTATAATTCACCCCTCCACTTT. Based on the CDR3 plus reference TRBV5-1 and TRBJ1-6, the full variable domain is KAGVTQTPRYLIKTRGQQVTLSCSPISGHRSVSWYQQTPGQGLQFLFEYFSETQRNKGNFPGRFSGRQFSNSRSEMNVSTLELGDSALYLCASSTRGSSYNSPLHFGNGTRLTVT.

This clonotype was observed a few times. The chain uses TRBV9 and TRBJ2-7; 7 nucleotides align to TRBD2. Germline-derived CDR1 and CDR2 are SGDLS and YYNGEE. CDR3 size: 15 residues. With 2 bases clipped from V and 0 bases from J, the junction kept 5 bases outside the gene matches. DNA of the CDR3: TGTGCCAGCAGCGTTCTAGCGGAAAGCTCCTACGAGCAGTACTTC. Translated, it gives CASSVLAESSYEQYF.

The CDR3 DNA follows: TGTGCCATCAGCCAGCGACTAGCGGGAATCCAAGAGACCCAGTACTTC. It codes for CAISQRLAGIQETQYF. J is TRBJ2-5 and V is TRBV10-3, with 11 bases lining up with TRBD2. With V trimmed by 6 bases and J by 1 base, 7 bases remained unmatched. This CDR3 has 16 amino acids. Per germline, CDR1 ENHRY and CDR2 SYGVKD.

There are a few counts of this clonotype. The chain joins TRBV4-3 to TRBJ2-7, with D hard to call. This CDR3 has 15 amino acids. Germline assignment: CDR1 LGHNA and CDR2 YSLEER. Deletions cut 0 bases from V and 3 bases from J, with 12 bases between. CDR3 nucleotides: TGCGCCAGCAGCCAAGAAAGGGCTTCCTACTACGAGCAGTACTTC. Residues: CASSQERASYYEQYF.

This clonotype was observed a handful of times. J is TRBJ2-1 and V is TRBV4-3; TRBD2 agrees at 9 bases. The V gene's germline CDR1 is LGHNA and CDR2 YSLEER. The CDR3 consists of 17 residues. V lost 0 bases to trimming and J lost 4 bases; unmatched junction nucleotides: 7. The CDR3 DNA follows: TGCGCCAGCAGCCAAGATGGGACTAGCACGTGGTACAATGAGCAGTTCTTC. Its translation: CASSQDGTSTWYNEQFF.

The J gene is TRBJ2-7, the V gene TRBV11-3; no clear D. CDR3 size: 15 residues. Germline CDR1 reads SGHNT; CDR2 reads YENEEA. Trimming removed 2 bases from V and 2 bases from J, with 13 bases in between. The CDR3: CASSLQSVETYEQYF. The CDR3 region has the DNA TGTGCCAGCAGCTTACAAAGCGTAGAAACCTACGAGCAGTACTTC.

This sequence joins TRBV27 and TRBJ1-1; a weak D match, TRBD1 (6 bases). V dropped 3 bases and J dropped 3 bases, with 17 bases sitting between them. Germline V gene data show CDR1 as MNHEY and CDR2 as SMNVEV (reference sequence). The CDR3 is 16 residues long. CDR3 in amino acids: CASSLGAWGPYTEAFF. The DNA for the CDR3 is TGTGCCAGCAGTTTGGGGGCTTGGGGTCCTTACACTGAAGCTTTCTTT.

In this sample, this clonotype turned up a few times. This chain uses TRBV12-3 or TRBV12-4 with TRBJ2-2; 9 positions match TRBD1. V dropped 6 bases and J dropped 1; count of bases not matched to a gene: 6. The CDR3 covers 16 residues. The CDR3 region has the DNA TGTGCCAGCAGGCCTGCGGACAGGGGGAACACCGGGGAGCTGTTTTTT. It specifies CASRPADRGNTGELFF.

This clonotype was observed a handful of times. This chain links TRBV4-1 with TRBJ2-7; unclear D gene. The V end was cut by 2 bases, the J end by 3 bases, with 8 bases between. Germline-derived CDR1 and CDR2 are MGHRA and YSYEKL. This CDR3 is 13 amino acids long. DNA for the CDR3: TGCGCCAGCAGCCAATGGACCCTCTACGAGCAGTACTTC. Its translation is CASSQWTLYEQYF.

The V gene is TRBV19, the J gene TRBJ1-1; D remains unclear. Trimming removed 6 bases from V and 4 bases from J, with 9 bases in between. CDR1 LNHDA and CDR2 SQIVND come from the germline V gene (reference sequence). The CDR3 covers 12 residues. CDR3 in amino acids: CASSNGATEAFF. In nucleotides, the CDR3 is TGTGCCAGTAGCAATGGAGCCACTGAAGCTTTCTTT.

V usage is TRBV11-2 and J usage is TRBJ2-1; 10 bases are shared with TRBD2. The CDR3 has 20 amino acids. The germline gives CDR1 SGHAT, CDR2 FQNNGV. With 0 bases clipped from V and 0 bases from J, the junction kept 11 bases outside the gene matches. CDR3 loop: CASSLDYPSGSASSYNEQFF. Written as DNA, the CDR3 is TGTGCCAGCAGCTTAGATTACCCTAGCGGGAGCGCCAGCTCCTACAATGAGCAGTTCTTC.

This clonotype has a handful of counts. The chain uses TRBV7-2 and TRBJ2-3, with TRBD2 matching over 11 bases. V lost 1 base to trimming and J lost 7 bases; unmatched junction nucleotides: 7. Per the germline V gene, CDR1 is SGHTA and CDR2 is FQGNSA. The length of the CDR3 is 16 residues. This chain's CDR3 is CASSLGVAGGPYTQYF. CDR3 nucleotides: TGTGCCAGCAGCTTAGGGGTAGCGGGAGGGCCATATACGCAGTATTTT.

This clonotype was seen once. V and J are TRBV12-3 or TRBV12-4 and TRBJ2-6, with D perhaps TRBD2 (7 bases). V lost 8 bases and J 0 bases, leaving 17 bases between the germline ends. The CDR3 totals 17 residues. CDR3 DNA sequence: TGTGCCAGCCGGGGTGGCGGGGGCCTCTCTGGGGCCAACGTCCTGACTTTC. This codes for CASRGGGGLSGANVLTF.

This clonotype came up a few times. This chain connects TRBV5-1 to TRBJ2-5, with 8 nucleotides matching TRBD1. The V and J ends lost 4 bases and 4 bases, in that order; junction bases with no gene match: 6. The CDR3 is 14 residues long. Germline assignment: CDR1 SGHRS and CDR2 YFSETQ. As DNA, the CDR3 is TGCGCCAGCAGCGGGACAGGTCGCGGAGAGACCCAGTACTTC. This gives the protein CASSGTGRGETQYF.

This clonotype showed up just a few times. The chain couples TRBV10-3 to TRBJ2-4; D not resolved. The CDR3 totals 18 residues. The V end lost 0 bases, the J end lost 2 bases, and 17 bases lay between the germline ends. Germline CDR1 reads ENHRY; CDR2 reads SYGVKD. The CDR3 region is CAISESMWLAVSKNIQYF. In DNA, the CDR3 is TGTGCCATCAGTGAGTCGATGTGGCTCGCGGTTTCCAAAAACATTCAGTACTTC.

This clonotype was seen a handful of times. J is TRBJ2-1 and V is TRBV18; 13 bases match TRBD2. The CDR3 loop spans 18 amino acids. V dropped 4 bases and J dropped 7; count of bases not matched to a gene: 13. Germline CDR1 KGHSH, CDR2 LQKENI. The CDR3 region is CASSLQTGLAGVGNEQFF. The CDR3 DNA is TGTGCCAGCTCACTCCAGACTGGACTAGCGGGAGTGGGTAATGAGCAGTTCTTC.